Detailed here is one T cell receptor (beta chain). Its antigen remains unidentified. One end of the junction varies from germline; a read error may be responsible. The sample belongs to a study of T cell repertoires in cytomegalovirus infection. TCRdb itself ran the reads through MiXCR, one entry per CDR3 protein. The repertoire includes about 830,000 distinct CDR3 sequences, about 33% of them detected once, and under 15% sits in the top ten. Findings and limits, study-wide: HLA-C-restricted, CMV-specific TCR beta clonotypes were dominant ex vivo.

The length of the CDR3 is 12 residues. The V gene's germline CDR1 is SGHRS and CDR2 YFSETQ. This chain links TRBV5-1 with TRBJ1-2; D gene uncertain. The TCR sequence derives from a human donor in good health (CMV status not recorded). Some clones in this sample may be carry-over from other donors' samples. The sample was cultured CD8+ T cells from PBMCs, taken from culture after CMV antigen stimulation. The CDR3 is CTSSLDAVGYTF. CDR3 sequence (DNA): TGCACCAGCAGCTTGGACGCGGTGGGCTACACCTTC.